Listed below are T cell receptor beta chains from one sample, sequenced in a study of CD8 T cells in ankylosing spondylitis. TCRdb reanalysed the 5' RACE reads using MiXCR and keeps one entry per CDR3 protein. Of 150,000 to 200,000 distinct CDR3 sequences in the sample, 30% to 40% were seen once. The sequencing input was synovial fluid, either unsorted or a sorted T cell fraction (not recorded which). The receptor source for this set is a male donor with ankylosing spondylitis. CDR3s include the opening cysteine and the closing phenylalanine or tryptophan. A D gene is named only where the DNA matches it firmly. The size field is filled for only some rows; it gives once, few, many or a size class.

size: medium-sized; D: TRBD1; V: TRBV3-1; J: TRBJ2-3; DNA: TGTGCCAGCAGCCCCGACCCGGACAGGCGAGGAACAGATACGCAGTATTTT; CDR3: CASSPDPDRRGTDTQYF
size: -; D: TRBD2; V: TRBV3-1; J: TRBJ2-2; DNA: TGTGCCAGCAGCCAAGAATACCTAGCGGGAGGGCCCCGAACCGGGGAGCTGTTTTTT; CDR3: CASSQEYLAGGPRTGELFF
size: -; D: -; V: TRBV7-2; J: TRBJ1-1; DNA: TGTGCCAGCAGCTTAAATTCGGGGGCCGTGAACACTGAAGCTTTCTTT; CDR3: CASSLNSGAVNTEAFF
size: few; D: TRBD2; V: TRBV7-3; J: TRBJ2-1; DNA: TGTGCCAGCAGCTTATCTTCGGGGGGTGAGCAGTTCTTC; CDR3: CASSLSSGGEQFF
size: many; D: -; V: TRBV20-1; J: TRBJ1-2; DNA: TGCAGTGCCCGTCAGCCGGGCCCCGGGGGCTACACCTTC; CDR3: CSARQPGPGGYTF
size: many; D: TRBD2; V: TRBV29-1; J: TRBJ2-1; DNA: TGCAGCGTTGGAGGGACTAGCGGAAACAATGAGCAGTTCTTC; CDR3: CSVGGTSGNNEQFF
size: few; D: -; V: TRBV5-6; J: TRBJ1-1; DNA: TGTGCCAGCAGCTTCCGACAGGACCTAAAGAACACTGAAGCTTTCTTT; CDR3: CASSFRQDLKNTEAFF
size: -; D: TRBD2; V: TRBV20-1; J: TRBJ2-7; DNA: TGCAGTGCTACCCCACTAGCGGGACTAACCTACGAGCAGTACTTC; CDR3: CSATPLAGLTYEQYF
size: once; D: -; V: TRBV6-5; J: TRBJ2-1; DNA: TGTGCCAGCAGTTCCCGAAGGGGTAACAATGAGCAGTTCTTC; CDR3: CASSSRRGNNEQFF
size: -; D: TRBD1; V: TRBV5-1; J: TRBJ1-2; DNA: TGCGCCAGCAGCTCGGGACAGGTGAATGGCGGCTACACCTTC; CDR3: CASSSGQVNGGYTF
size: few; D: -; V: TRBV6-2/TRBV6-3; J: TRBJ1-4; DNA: TGTGCCAGCAGTTACTCGATAAGGGGTGCGGCAACTAATGAAAAACTGTTTTTT; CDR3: CASSYSIRGAATNEKLFF
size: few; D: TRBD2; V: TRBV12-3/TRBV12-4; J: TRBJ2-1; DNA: TGTGCCAGCAGTTCCGACCCGACTAGCGGGAGATATAAATCCTACAATGAGCAGTTCTTC; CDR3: CASSSDPTSGRYKSYNEQFF
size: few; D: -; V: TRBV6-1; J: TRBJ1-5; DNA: TGTGCCAGCAGCCCGACAGGAAATAGCAATCAGCCCCAGCATTTT; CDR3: CASSPTGNSNQPQHF
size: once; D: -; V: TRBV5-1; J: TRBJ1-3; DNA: TGCGCCAGCAGCTTGATGGCTGGCGGTGGAAACACCATATATTTT; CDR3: CASSLMAGGGNTIYF
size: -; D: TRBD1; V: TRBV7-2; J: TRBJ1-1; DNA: TGTGCCAGCAGCTCACAGGACAGGAAAGCTTTCTTT; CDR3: CASSSQDRKAFF
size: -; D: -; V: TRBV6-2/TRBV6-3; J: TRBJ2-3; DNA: TGTGCCAGCAGTTACGGGGCTACGCAGTATTTT; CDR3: CASSYGATQYF
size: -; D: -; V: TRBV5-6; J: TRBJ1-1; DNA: TGTGCCAGCAGCTTGACTGTAGTCTCCGAAGCTTTCTTT; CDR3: CASSLTVVSEAFF
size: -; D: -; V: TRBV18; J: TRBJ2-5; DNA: TGTGCCAGCTCACCTGAGGTCGCAGGGGTTTTGGAGACCCAGTACTTC; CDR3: CASSPEVAGVLETQYF
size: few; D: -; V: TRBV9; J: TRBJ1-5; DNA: TGTGCCAGCAGCGAGGGGATTAGCAATCAGCCCCAGCATTTT; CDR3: CASSEGISNQPQHF
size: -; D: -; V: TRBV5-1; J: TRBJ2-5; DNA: TGCGCCAGCAGCTTGGGGACAGTCTCCCAAGAGACCCAGTACTTC; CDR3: CASSLGTVSQETQYF
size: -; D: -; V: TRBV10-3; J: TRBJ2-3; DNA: TGTGCCATCACCCTAACCCCCTTAGATACGCAGTATTTT; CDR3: CAITLTPLDTQYF
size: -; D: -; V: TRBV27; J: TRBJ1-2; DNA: TGTGCCAGCAGTTTGGGTGAGGGCTATGGCTACACCTTC; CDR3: CASSLGEGYGYTF
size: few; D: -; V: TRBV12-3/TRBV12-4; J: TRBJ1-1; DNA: TGTGCCAGCTCCCTCGAGGGGTTTGAAGCTTTCTTT; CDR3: CASSLEGFEAFF
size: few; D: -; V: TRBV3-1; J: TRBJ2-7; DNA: TGTGCCAGCGGCCGGGGGAGCTCCTACGAGCAGTACTTC; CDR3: CASGRGSSYEQYF
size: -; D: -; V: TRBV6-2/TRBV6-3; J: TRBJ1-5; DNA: TGTGCCAGCAGTTACAGGGGCAATCAGCCCCAGCATTTT; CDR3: CASSYRGNQPQHF
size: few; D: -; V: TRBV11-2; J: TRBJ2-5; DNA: TGTGCCAGCAGCTTAAGATCAGAGACCCAGTACTTC; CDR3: CASSLRSETQYF
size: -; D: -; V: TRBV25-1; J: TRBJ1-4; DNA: TGTGCCAGCAGTGAGTCCTCTAATGAAAAACTGTTTTTT; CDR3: CASSESSNEKLFF
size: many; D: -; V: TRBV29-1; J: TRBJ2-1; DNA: TGCAGCGCCAAGGGAAACTACAATGAGCAGTTCTTC; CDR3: CSAKGNYNEQFF
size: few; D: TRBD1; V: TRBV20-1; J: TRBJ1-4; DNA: TGCAGCCTAAAAACTCAGGGGGCTAATGAAAAACTGTTTTTT; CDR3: CSLKTQGANEKLFF
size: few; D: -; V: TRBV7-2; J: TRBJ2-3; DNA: TGTGCCAGCAGCCACAGAGACCCTTCCACAGATACGCAGTATTTT; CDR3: CASSHRDPSTDTQYF
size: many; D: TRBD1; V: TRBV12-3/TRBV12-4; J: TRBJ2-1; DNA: TGTGCCAGCAGTTTTAGGGACAGTCTTAATGAGCAGTTCTTC; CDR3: CASSFRDSLNEQFF
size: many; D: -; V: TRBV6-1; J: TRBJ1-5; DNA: TGTGCCAGCAGAGAATCCCAGGGAGGGGTCCAGCCCCAGCATTTT; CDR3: CASRESQGGVQPQHF
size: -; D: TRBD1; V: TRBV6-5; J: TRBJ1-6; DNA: TGTGCCAGCAGTTACGGTTCAGCGGGACAGAATTCACCCCTCCACTTT; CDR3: CASSYGSAGQNSPLHF
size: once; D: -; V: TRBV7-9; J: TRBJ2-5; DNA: TGTGCCAGCAGCGGATACGGGGGTGGGCAAGAGACCCAGTACTTC; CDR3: CASSGYGGGQETQYF
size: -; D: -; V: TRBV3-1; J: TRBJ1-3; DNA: TGTGCCAGCAGCCAAGATGGAGCCCAGGGTGTCGGAAACACCATATATTTT; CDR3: CASSQDGAQGVGNTIYF
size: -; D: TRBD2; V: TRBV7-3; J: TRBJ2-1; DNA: TGTGCCAGCAGCTCGGGACTAGCGGGGGGGACAAGGTTGTTCTTC; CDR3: CASSSGLAGGTRLFF
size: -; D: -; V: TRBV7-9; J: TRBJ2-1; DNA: TGTGCCAGCAGCTTCGGACGAGTGGGCGAGCAGTTCTTC; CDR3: CASSFGRVGEQFF
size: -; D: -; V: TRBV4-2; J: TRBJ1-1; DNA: TGTGCCAGCAGCCAAGATCTTGGAACAGGGACTGAAGCTTTCTTT; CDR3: CASSQDLGTGTEAFF
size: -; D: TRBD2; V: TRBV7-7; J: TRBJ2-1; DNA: TGTGCCAGCAGTCCCGGGACTAGCAACAACAATGAGCAGTTCTTC; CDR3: CASSPGTSNNNEQFF
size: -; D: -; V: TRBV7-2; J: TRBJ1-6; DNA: TGTGCCAGCAGCCAATACCCAGGGTATAATTCACCCCTCCACTTT; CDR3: CASSQYPGYNSPLHF
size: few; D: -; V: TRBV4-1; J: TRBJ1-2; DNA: TGCGCCAGCAGCCAAGATAGGGGGAATAACTATGGCTACACCTTC; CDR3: CASSQDRGNNYGYTF
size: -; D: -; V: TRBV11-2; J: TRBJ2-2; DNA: TGTGCCAGCAGCTTAGGCGGGGGCGCGAACACCGGGGAGCTGTTTTTT; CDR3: CASSLGGGANTGELFF
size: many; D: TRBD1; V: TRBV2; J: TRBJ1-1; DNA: TGTGCCAGCAGGGGATCAGGGGGAGGAACTGAAGCTTTCTTT; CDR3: CASRGSGGGTEAFF
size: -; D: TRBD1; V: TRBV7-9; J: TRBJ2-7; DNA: TGTGCCAGCAGCTCCACCCGGGACAGGGGAAGTGAGCAGTACTTC; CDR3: CASSSTRDRGSEQYF
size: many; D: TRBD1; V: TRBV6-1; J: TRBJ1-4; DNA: TGTGCCAGCAGTGTCGGAACAGGGGGCGCTGCTAATGAAAAACTGTTTTTT; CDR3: CASSVGTGGAANEKLFF
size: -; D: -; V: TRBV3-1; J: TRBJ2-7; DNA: TGTGCCAGCAGCCAGGGACATTTATACGAGCAGTACTTC; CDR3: CASSQGHLYEQYF
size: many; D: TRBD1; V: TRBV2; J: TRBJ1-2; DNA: TGTGCCAGCAGTAGGGGACAGGGGGCTATGAGCTATGGCTACACCTTC; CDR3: CASSRGQGAMSYGYTF
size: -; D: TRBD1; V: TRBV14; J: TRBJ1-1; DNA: TGTGCCAGCAGCCTCGCGGGACAGGGCCCTACGGGAGCTTTCTTT; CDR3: CASSLAGQGPTGAFF
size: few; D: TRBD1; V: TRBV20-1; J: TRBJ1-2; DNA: TGCAGTGCTAGAGTCGGCGGACAGGGGTTCTATGGCTACACCTTC; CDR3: CSARVGGQGFYGYTF
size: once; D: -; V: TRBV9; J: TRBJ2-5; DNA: TGTGCCAGCAGCGTAGGGACAAGTAGAGAGACCCAGTACTTC; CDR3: CASSVGTSRETQYF
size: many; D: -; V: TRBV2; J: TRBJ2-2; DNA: TGTGCCAGCTCTCAACAGGGAGTACTCGGGGAGCTGTTTTTT; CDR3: CASSQQGVLGELFF
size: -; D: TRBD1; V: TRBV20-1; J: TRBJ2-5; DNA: TGCAGTGCTAGGGGACAGCAAGAGACCCAGTACTTC; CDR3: CSARGQQETQYF